Listed below are T cell receptor beta chains from one sample, sequenced in a study of blood T cells in healthy people across ages. A single record per CDR3 protein comes from TCRdb applying MiXCR to the 5' RACE reads. The sample includes 1.5 million to 2 million distinct CDR3 sequences, around 50% of them seen just once. The source material was blood. These TCRs come from a woman aged 35 to 49 in good health. The CDR3 runs from the conserved cysteine through the conserved F or W. The order of the fields is clone size, J gene, D gene, V gene, CDR3 protein, CDR3 DNA. D genes are given only for firm matches. Where a row states a size, it is once, few, many or the class of an expanded clone; other rows omit it.

abundance: NA; j_gene: TRBJ2-1; d_gene: TRBD1; v_gene: TRBV7-3; CDR3aa: CASRSPGQKYNEQFF; CDR3nt: TGTGCCAGCAGATCCCCGGGACAGAAGTACAATGAGCAGTTCTTC
abundance: NA; j_gene: TRBJ2-5; d_gene: NA; v_gene: TRBV5-6; CDR3aa: CASSWSAQETQYF; CDR3nt: TGTGCCAGCAGCTGGTCAGCCCAAGAGACCCAGTACTTC
abundance: NA; j_gene: TRBJ1-1; d_gene: NA; v_gene: TRBV12-3/TRBV12-4; CDR3aa: CASSLRGECTEAFF; CDR3nt: TGTGCCAGCAGTTTAAGGGGAGAGTGCACTGAAGCTTTCTTT
abundance: NA; j_gene: TRBJ2-1; d_gene: NA; v_gene: TRBV20-1; CDR3aa: CSARTGTRKNNEQFF; CDR3nt: TGCAGTGCTAGGACCGGGACCCGTAAGAACAATGAGCAGTTCTTC
abundance: few; j_gene: TRBJ2-7; d_gene: TRBD2; v_gene: TRBV4-1; CDR3aa: CASSPSGGALETRYF; CDR3nt: TGCGCCAGCAGCCCTAGCGGGGGGGCTCTAGAGACCCGGTACTTC
abundance: few; j_gene: TRBJ2-1; d_gene: TRBD1; v_gene: TRBV24-1; CDR3aa: CATSVPGTGRSEQFF; CDR3nt: TGTGCCACCAGTGTTCCCGGGACAGGGCGGAGTGAGCAGTTCTTC
abundance: NA; j_gene: TRBJ2-7; d_gene: NA; v_gene: TRBV5-1; CDR3aa: CASNTGTNEQYF; CDR3nt: TGCGCCAGCAACACCGGGACAAACGAGCAGTACTTC
abundance: NA; j_gene: TRBJ2-5; d_gene: NA; v_gene: TRBV20-1; CDR3aa: CSAAMGETQYF; CDR3nt: TGCAGTGCTGCCATGGGAGAGACCCAGTACTTC
abundance: NA; j_gene: TRBJ1-6; d_gene: NA; v_gene: TRBV6-6; CDR3aa: CASGYQKNSPLHF; CDR3nt: TGTGCCAGCGGCTACCAGAAGAATTCACCCCTCCACTTT
abundance: NA; j_gene: TRBJ2-3; d_gene: NA; v_gene: TRBV4-1; CDR3aa: CASSQDTGRGTDTQYF; CDR3nt: TGCGCCAGCAGCCAAGATACCGGCAGGGGAACAGATACGCAGTATTTT
abundance: NA; j_gene: TRBJ2-7; d_gene: TRBD1; v_gene: TRBV5-5; CDR3aa: CASSLRQGSFDEQYF; CDR3nt: TGTGCCAGCAGCTTGCGACAGGGCAGCTTCGACGAGCAGTACTTC
abundance: few; j_gene: TRBJ2-1; d_gene: NA; v_gene: TRBV5-6; CDR3aa: CASSSAAGAGQFF; CDR3nt: TGTGCCAGCAGCTCGGCGGCCGGTGCGGGGCAGTTCTTC
abundance: NA; j_gene: TRBJ2-7; d_gene: NA; v_gene: TRBV20-1; CDR3aa: CSPGTGQPSYEQYF; CDR3nt: TGCAGTCCCGGGACGGGGCAACCCTCCTACGAGCAGTACTTC
abundance: once; j_gene: TRBJ2-5; d_gene: TRBD2; v_gene: TRBV4-3; CDR3aa: CASSQGLLADQETQYF; CDR3nt: TGCGCCAGCAGCCAAGGTCTTCTAGCGGACCAAGAGACCCAGTACTTC
abundance: NA; j_gene: TRBJ2-1; d_gene: NA; v_gene: TRBV5-1; CDR3aa: CASSLGGAGHNEQFF; CDR3nt: TGCGCCAGCAGCTTGGGCGGGGCGGGACACAATGAGCAGTTCTTC
abundance: once; j_gene: TRBJ2-5; d_gene: TRBD1; v_gene: TRBV6-1; CDR3aa: CASRAGTGASISLGTQYF; CDR3nt: TGTGCCAGCAGAGCCGGGACAGGGGCGAGTATTTCCCTCGGGACCCAGTACTTC
abundance: NA; j_gene: TRBJ2-1; d_gene: NA; v_gene: TRBV13; CDR3aa: CASSLVDRSYNEQFF; CDR3nt: TGTGCCAGCAGCTTAGTCGACAGATCGTACAATGAGCAGTTCTTC
abundance: once; j_gene: TRBJ2-7; d_gene: NA; v_gene: TRBV10-2; CDR3aa: CASSDPLNVEQYF; CDR3nt: TGCGCCAGCAGTGATCCGTTAAATGTTGAGCAGTACTTC
abundance: NA; j_gene: TRBJ2-7; d_gene: NA; v_gene: TRBV20-1; CDR3aa: CSANDGSYEQYF; CDR3nt: TGCAGTGCCAACGACGGGTCCTACGAGCAGTACTTC
abundance: NA; j_gene: TRBJ2-6; d_gene: TRBD1; v_gene: TRBV6-5; CDR3aa: CASSYLPRGQGRGANVLTF; CDR3nt: TGTGCCAGCAGTTATCTTCCGAGGGGACAGGGGCGTGGGGCCAACGTCCTGACTTTC
abundance: NA; j_gene: TRBJ1-6; d_gene: TRBD1; v_gene: TRBV7-2; CDR3aa: CASSLTSPQGSSYNSPLHF; CDR3nt: TGTGCCAGCAGCCTGACCTCACCACAGGGGAGCTCCTATAATTCACCCCTCCACTTT
abundance: few; j_gene: TRBJ2-1; d_gene: TRBD2; v_gene: TRBV3-1; CDR3aa: CASSQEMGLAFGEQFF; CDR3nt: TGTGCCAGCAGCCAAGAAATGGGACTAGCGTTCGGTGAGCAGTTCTTC
abundance: few; j_gene: TRBJ2-7; d_gene: TRBD1; v_gene: TRBV20-1; CDR3aa: CSAFGDRAHEQYF; CDR3nt: TGCAGTGCGTTCGGGGACAGGGCCCACGAGCAGTACTTC
abundance: NA; j_gene: TRBJ2-7; d_gene: TRBD1; v_gene: TRBV4-3; CDR3aa: CASSQNTGGSYEQYF; CDR3nt: TGCGCCAGCAGCCAAAACACAGGGGGCAGTTACGAGCAGTACTTC
abundance: NA; j_gene: TRBJ2-7; d_gene: NA; v_gene: TRBV27; CDR3aa: CASSTRDGTYYEQYF; CDR3nt: TGTGCCAGCAGCACCAGGGACGGAACGTACTACGAGCAGTACTTC
abundance: NA; j_gene: TRBJ2-7; d_gene: NA; v_gene: TRBV5-1; CDR3aa: CASSLGTMGEQYF; CDR3nt: TGCGCCAGCAGCTTAGGGACGATGGGCGAGCAGTACTTC
abundance: few; j_gene: TRBJ2-6; d_gene: NA; v_gene: TRBV13; CDR3aa: CASSFKRNSGANVLTF; CDR3nt: TGTGCCAGCAGCTTTAAGCGGAACTCTGGGGCCAACGTCCTGACTTTC
abundance: NA; j_gene: TRBJ2-3; d_gene: NA; v_gene: TRBV15; CDR3aa: CATSRDHGTDTQYF; CDR3nt: TGTGCCACCAGCAGGGATCACGGGACAGATACGCAGTATTTT
abundance: NA; j_gene: TRBJ2-5; d_gene: TRBD1; v_gene: TRBV9; CDR3aa: CASSVSTGGMETQYF; CDR3nt: TGTGCCAGCAGCGTATCTACAGGGGGCATGGAGACCCAGTACTTC
abundance: NA; j_gene: TRBJ2-1; d_gene: TRBD2; v_gene: TRBV20-1; CDR3aa: CSARTSGYYNEQFF; CDR3nt: TGCAGTGCTAGGACTAGCGGCTATTACAATGAGCAGTTCTTC
abundance: NA; j_gene: TRBJ2-5; d_gene: NA; v_gene: TRBV24-1; CDR3aa: CATSAPGVQETQYF; CDR3nt: TGTGCCACCAGTGCTCCAGGGGTCCAAGAGACCCAGTACTTC
abundance: NA; j_gene: TRBJ2-3; d_gene: NA; v_gene: TRBV10-3; CDR3aa: CAISDPPGGDTDTQYF; CDR3nt: TGTGCCATCAGTGACCCTCCAGGGGGGGACACAGATACGCAGTATTTT
abundance: NA; j_gene: TRBJ1-2; d_gene: NA; v_gene: TRBV20-1; CDR3aa: CSAAPGRNRGYTF; CDR3nt: TGCAGTGCCGCTCCGGGGCGGAACAGAGGCTACACCTTC
abundance: NA; j_gene: TRBJ2-3; d_gene: TRBD2; v_gene: TRBV5-1; CDR3aa: CASSDSGGDTDTQYF; CDR3nt: TGCGCCAGCTCGGATAGCGGGGGGGACACAGATACGCAGTATTTT
abundance: NA; j_gene: TRBJ1-1; d_gene: TRBD1; v_gene: TRBV6-2/TRBV6-3; CDR3aa: CASQALRDRERASFF; CDR3nt: TGTGCCAGCCAGGCCTTACGGGACAGGGAGCGAGCGTCTTTCTTT
abundance: NA; j_gene: TRBJ1-2; d_gene: NA; v_gene: TRBV3-1; CDR3aa: CASSQEGRGYYGYTF; CDR3nt: TGTGCCAGCAGCCAAGAGGGTCGGGGGTACTATGGCTACACCTTC
abundance: few; j_gene: TRBJ2-1; d_gene: NA; v_gene: TRBV6-6; CDR3aa: CASSYVPVGEYNEQFF; CDR3nt: TGTGCCAGCAGTTACGTGCCAGTGGGCGAGTACAATGAGCAGTTCTTC
abundance: few; j_gene: TRBJ1-2; d_gene: NA; v_gene: TRBV10-3; CDR3aa: CAISDHRDNYGYTF; CDR3nt: TGTGCCATCAGTGATCACAGGGATAACTATGGCTACACCTTC
abundance: few; j_gene: TRBJ1-2; d_gene: NA; v_gene: TRBV14; CDR3aa: CASSPGEGGYTF; CDR3nt: TGTGCCAGCAGTCCAGGGGAAGGAGGCTACACCTTC
abundance: NA; j_gene: TRBJ1-2; d_gene: NA; v_gene: TRBV4-3; CDR3aa: CACSQALNYGYTF; CDR3nt: TGCGCCTGCAGCCAAGCCCTTAACTATGGCTACACCTTC